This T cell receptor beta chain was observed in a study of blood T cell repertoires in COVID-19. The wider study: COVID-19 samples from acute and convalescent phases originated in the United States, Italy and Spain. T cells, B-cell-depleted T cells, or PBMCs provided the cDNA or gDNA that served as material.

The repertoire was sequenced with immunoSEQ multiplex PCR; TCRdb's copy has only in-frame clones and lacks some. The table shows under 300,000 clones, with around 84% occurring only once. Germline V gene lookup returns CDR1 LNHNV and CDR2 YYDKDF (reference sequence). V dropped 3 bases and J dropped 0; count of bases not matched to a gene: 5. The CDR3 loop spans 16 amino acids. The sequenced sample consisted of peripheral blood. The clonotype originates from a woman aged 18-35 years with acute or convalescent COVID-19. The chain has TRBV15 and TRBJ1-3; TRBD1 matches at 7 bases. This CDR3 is CATSSQGVVSGNTIYF. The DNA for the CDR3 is TGTGCCACCAGCAGTCAGGGGGTGGTCTCTGGAAACACCATATATTTT.